The rows below give T cell receptor beta chains drawn from one sample of a study of blood T cell repertoires in COVID-19. The assay was immunoSEQ multiplex PCR, and TCRdb's table has in-frame clones only and misses some. The table records about 260,000 clones, around 80% of them present only once. The specimen sequenced was peripheral blood. The receptors stem from an elderly woman with acute or convalescent COVID-19. Each CDR3 is given with its conserved first and last residue.

V gene: TRBV20-1; J gene: TRBJ2-5; CDR3 protein: CSARSETQYF
V gene: TRBV2; J gene: TRBJ2-7; CDR3 protein: CASRPGSSSYEQYF
V gene: TRBV5-1; J gene: TRBJ1-6; CDR3 protein: CASSLIPRDRAYGGNSPLHF
V gene: TRBV12-5; J gene: TRBJ2-1; CDR3 protein: CASGLVRLGYNEQFF
V gene: TRBV5-1; J gene: TRBJ2-1; CDR3 protein: CASSRGQGVSYNEQFF
V gene: TRBV5-1; J gene: TRBJ2-3; CDR3 protein: CASSPGRDTQYF
V gene: TRBV4-3; J gene: TRBJ2-1; CDR3 protein: CASSQDNRVWNEQFF
V gene: TRBV5-1; J gene: TRBJ2-7; CDR3 protein: CASRTQPSGIDEQYF
V gene: TRBV6-2/TRBV6-3; J gene: TRBJ2-1; CDR3 protein: CASSYKLGAPTYNEQFF
V gene: TRBV7-3; J gene: TRBJ2-3; CDR3 protein: CASSPRSGGTDTQYF
V gene: TRBV4-1; J gene: TRBJ2-1; CDR3 protein: CASSKRLAGNNEQFF